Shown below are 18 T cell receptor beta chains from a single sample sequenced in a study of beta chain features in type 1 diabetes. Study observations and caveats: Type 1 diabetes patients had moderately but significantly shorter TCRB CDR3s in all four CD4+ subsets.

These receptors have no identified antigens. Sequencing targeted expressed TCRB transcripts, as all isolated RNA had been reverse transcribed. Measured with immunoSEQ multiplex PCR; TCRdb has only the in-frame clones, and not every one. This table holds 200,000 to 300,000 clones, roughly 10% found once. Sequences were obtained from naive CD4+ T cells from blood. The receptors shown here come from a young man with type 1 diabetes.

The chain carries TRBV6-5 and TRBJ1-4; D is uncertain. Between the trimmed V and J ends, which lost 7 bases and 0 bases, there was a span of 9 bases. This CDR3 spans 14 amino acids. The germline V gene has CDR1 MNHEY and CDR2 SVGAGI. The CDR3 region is CASKRSATNEKLFF. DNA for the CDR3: TGTGCCAGCAAGCGATCTGCAACTAATGAAAAACTGTTTTTT.

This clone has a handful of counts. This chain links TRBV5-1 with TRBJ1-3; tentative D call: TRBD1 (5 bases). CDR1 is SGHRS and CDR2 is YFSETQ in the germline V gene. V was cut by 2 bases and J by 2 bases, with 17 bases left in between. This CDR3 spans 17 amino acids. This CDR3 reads CASSFGRGHLPGNTIYF. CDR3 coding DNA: TGCGCCAGCAGCTTTGGTCGTGGACACCTCCCTGGAAACACCATATATTTT.

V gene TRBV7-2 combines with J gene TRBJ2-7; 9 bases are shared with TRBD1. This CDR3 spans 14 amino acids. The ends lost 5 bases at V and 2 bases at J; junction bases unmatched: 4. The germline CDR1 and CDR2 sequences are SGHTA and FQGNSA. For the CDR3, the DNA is TGTGCCAGCAGCCCCCGGGACAGGGCCTACGAGCAGTACTTC. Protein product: CASSPRDRAYEQYF.

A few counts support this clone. CDR3 residues: CASSGPGQQRGTQYF. The CDR3 DNA follows: TGTGCCAGTAGTGGGCCGGGACAGCAAAGAGGTACGCAGTATTTT. The chain combines TRBV19 with TRBJ2-3; 7 bases align to TRBD1. V trimming: 5 bases; J trimming: 8 bases; junction bases outside the gene matches: 13. From germline, CDR1 is LNHDA and CDR2 SQIVND (reference sequence). This CDR3 comprises 15 residues.

CDR3 DNA sequence: TGTGCTAGTGGAGGGGCAGCGAACACTGAAGCTTTCTTT. Its translation: CASGGAANTEAFF. The chain couples TRBV12-5 to TRBJ1-1; maybe TRBD1 (5 bases). CDR1 and CDR2 (germline): LGHNT, FRNRAP. The CDR3 totals 13 residues. V dropped 6 bases and J dropped 1 base, with 9 bases sitting between them.

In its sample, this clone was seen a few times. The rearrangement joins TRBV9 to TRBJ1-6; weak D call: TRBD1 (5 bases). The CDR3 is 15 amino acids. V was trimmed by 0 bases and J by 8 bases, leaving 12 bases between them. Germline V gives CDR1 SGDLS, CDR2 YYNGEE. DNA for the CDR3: TGTGCCAGCAGCGTAGAGGGGAAACACCATTCACCCCTCCACTTT. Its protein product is CASSVEGKHHSPLHF.

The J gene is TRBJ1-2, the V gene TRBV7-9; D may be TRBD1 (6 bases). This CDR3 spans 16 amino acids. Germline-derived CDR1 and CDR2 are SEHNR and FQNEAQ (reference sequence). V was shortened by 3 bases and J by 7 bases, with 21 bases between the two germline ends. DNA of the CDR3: TGTGCCAGCAGCTTCAACTCGGGGAGGGGGGAGAGTGGCTACACCTTC. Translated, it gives CASSFNSGRGESGYTF.

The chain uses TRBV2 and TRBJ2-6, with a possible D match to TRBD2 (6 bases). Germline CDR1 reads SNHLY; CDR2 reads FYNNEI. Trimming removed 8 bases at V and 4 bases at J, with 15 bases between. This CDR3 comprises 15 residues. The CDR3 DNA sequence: TGTGCCAGCGGCCGGGGGTCTGGCGGGGCCAACGTCCTGACTTTC. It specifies CASGRGSGGANVLTF.

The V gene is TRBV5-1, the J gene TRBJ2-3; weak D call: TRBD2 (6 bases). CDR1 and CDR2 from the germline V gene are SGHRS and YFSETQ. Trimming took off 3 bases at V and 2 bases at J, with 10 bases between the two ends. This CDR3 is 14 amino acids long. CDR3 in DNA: TGCGCCAGCAGCTCCGGGACTCCCACAGATACGCAGTATTTT. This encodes CASSSGTPTDTQYF. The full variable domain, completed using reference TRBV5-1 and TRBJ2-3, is KAGVTQTPRYLIKTRGQQVTLSCSPISGHRSVSWYQQTPGQGLQFLFEYFSETQRNKGNFPGRFSGRQFSNSRSEMNVSTLELGDSALYLCASSSGTPTDTQYFGPGTRLTVL.

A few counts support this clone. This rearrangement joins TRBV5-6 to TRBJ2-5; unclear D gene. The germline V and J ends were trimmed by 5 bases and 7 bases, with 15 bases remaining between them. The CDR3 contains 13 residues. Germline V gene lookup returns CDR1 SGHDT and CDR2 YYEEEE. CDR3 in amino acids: CASSLPTQRTQYF. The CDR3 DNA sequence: TGTGCCAGCAGTCTACCGACCCAGCGGACCCAGTACTTC. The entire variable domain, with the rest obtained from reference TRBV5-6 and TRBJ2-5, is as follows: DAGVTQSPTHLIKTRGQQVTLRCSPKSGHDTVSWYQQALGQGPQFIFQYYEEEERQRGNFPDRFSGHQFPNYSSELNVNALLLGDSALYLCASSLPTQRTQYFGPGTRLLVL.

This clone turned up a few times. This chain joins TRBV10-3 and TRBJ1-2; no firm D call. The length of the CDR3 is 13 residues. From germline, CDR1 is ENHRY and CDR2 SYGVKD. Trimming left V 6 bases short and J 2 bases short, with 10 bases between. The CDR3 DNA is TGTGCCATCAGGAAGAAACAGAACTATGGCTACACCTTC. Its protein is CAIRKKQNYGYTF.

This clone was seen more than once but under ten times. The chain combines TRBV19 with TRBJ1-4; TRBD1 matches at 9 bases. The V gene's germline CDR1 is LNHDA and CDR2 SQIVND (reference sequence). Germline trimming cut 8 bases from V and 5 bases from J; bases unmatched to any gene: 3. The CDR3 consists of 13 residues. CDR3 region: CASLGQGNEKLFF. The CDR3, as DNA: TGTGCCAGTTTGGGACAGGGAAATGAAAAACTGTTTTTT.

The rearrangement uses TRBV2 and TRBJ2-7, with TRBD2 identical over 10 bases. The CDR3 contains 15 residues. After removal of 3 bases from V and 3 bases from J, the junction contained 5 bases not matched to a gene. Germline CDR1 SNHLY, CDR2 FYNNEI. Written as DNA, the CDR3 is TGTGCCAGCAGTGAGGTTGGGACTAGCGACTACGAGCAGTACTTC. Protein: CASSEVGTSDYEQYF.

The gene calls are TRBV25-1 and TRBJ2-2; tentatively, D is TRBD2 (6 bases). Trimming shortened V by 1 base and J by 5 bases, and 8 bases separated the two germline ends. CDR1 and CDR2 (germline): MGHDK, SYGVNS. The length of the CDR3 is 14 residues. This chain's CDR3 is CASSEWGDTGELFF. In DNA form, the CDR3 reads TGTGCCAGCAGTGAATGGGGGGATACCGGGGAGCTGTTTTTT.

The CDR3 DNA follows: TGCGCCAGCAGCCAGCAGACAGGGGGGACCTACGAGCAGTACTTC. Amino acids: CASSQQTGGTYEQYF. The chain joins TRBV4-1 to TRBJ2-7; the match to TRBD1 covers 9 bases. Germline CDR1 MGHRA, CDR2 YSYEKL. The V gene end was trimmed by 3 bases and the J gene end by 2 bases; junction bases not matched to a gene: 5. The CDR3 runs to 15 residues.

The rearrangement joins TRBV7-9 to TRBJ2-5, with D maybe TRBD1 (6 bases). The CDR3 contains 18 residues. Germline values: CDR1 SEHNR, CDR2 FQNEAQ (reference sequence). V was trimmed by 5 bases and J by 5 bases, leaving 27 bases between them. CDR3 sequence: CASSTLGVTGIIMETQYF. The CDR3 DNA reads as TGTGCCAGCAGCACACTGGGGGTCACAGGGATCATAATGGAGACCCAGTACTTC.

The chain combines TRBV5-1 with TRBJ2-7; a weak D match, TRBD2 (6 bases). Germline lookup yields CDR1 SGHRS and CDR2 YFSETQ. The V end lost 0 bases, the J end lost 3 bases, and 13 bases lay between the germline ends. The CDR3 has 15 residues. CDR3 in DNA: TGCGCCAGCAGCTTGGAGGCGGGGACCAACTACGAGCAGTACTTC. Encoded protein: CASSLEAGTNYEQYF.

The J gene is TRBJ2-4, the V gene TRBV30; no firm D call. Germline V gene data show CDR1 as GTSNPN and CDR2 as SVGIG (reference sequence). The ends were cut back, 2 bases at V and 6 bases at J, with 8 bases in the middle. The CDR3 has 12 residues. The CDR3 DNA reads TGTGCCTGGAGTCCTTCGGTAAACATTCAGTACTTC. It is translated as CAWSPSVNIQYF.